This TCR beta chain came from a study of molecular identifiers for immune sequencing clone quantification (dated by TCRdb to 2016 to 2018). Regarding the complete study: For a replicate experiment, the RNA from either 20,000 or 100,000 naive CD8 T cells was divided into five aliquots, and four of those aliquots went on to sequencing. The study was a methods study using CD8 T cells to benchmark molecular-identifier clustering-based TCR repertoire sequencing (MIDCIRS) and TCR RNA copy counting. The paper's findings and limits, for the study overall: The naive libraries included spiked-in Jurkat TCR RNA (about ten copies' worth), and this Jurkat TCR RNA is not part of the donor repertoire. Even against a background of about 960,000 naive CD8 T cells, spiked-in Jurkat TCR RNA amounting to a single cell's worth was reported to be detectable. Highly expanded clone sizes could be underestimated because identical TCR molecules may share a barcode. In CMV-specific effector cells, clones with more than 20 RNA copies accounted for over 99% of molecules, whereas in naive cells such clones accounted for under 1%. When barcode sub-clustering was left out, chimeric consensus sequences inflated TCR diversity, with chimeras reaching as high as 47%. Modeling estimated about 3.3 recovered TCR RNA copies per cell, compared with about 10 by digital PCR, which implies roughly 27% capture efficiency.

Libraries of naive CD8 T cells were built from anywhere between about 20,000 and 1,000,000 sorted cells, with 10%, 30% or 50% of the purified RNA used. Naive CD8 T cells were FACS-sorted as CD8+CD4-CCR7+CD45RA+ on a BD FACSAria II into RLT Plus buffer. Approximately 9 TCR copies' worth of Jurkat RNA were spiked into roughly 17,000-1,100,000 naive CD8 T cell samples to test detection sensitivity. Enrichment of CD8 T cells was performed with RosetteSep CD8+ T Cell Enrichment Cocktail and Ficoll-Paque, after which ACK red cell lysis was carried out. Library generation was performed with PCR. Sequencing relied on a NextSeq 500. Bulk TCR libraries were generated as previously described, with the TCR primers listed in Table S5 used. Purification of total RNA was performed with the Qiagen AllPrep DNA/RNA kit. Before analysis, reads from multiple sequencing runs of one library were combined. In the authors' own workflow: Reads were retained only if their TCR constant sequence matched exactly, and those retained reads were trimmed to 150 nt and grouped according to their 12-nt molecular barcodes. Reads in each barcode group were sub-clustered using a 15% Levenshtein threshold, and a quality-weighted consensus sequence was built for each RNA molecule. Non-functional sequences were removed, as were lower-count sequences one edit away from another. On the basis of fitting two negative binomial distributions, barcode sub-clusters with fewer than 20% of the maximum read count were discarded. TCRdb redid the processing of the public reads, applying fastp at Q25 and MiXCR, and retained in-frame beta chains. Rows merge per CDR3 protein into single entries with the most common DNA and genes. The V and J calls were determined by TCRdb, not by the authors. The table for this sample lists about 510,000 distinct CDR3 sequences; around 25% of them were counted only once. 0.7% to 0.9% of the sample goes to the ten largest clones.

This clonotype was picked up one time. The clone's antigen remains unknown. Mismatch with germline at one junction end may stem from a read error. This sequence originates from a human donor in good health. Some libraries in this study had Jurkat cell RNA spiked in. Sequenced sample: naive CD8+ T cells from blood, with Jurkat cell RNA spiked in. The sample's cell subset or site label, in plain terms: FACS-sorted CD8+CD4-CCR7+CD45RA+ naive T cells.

The CDR3 sequence is CAWSQGYEQDF. The bases read TGTGCCTGGAGTCAGGGTTACGAGCAGGACTTC. Recombination joined TRBV30 with TRBJ2-7; TRBD1 might be the D gene, on 5 matching bases. CDR1 and CDR2 were assigned from the germline V gene (reference sequence) as GTSNPN and SVGIG. The CDR3 contains 11 residues, cysteine and phenylalanine counted. Only the CDR3 region is kept as DNA, spanning 33 bases read in frame from base 1. When the CDR3 is completed using the reference TRBV30 and TRBJ2-7 genes on either side, the full variable domain is SQTIHQWPATLVQPVGSPLSLECTVEGTSNPNLYWYRQAAGRGLQLLFYSVGIGQISSEVPQNLSASRPQDRQFILSSKKLLLSDSGFYLCAWSQGYEQDFGPGTRLTVT.